What follows are 10 T cell receptor beta chains derived from one specimen sequenced in a study of Ad26.COV2.S vaccination and SARS-CoV-2 variants. Treatment in this sample: roughly 20 received Ad26.COV2.S at low or high dose, single or two shots; roughly five received placebo; per-sample allocation not given. Sampling was done on day 63 after the first vaccine or placebo injection. Using immunoSEQ multiplex PCR, the repertoire was profiled, and TCRdb retains in-frame clones only, with some absent. Among hundreds of thousands of clones listed, 70% to 90% were seen once. Sequencing was performed on peripheral blood, taken in a trial of Ad26.COV2.S vaccine versus placebo. These receptors were taken from a person aged 18-60 years who received the Ad26.COV2.S COVID-19 vaccine or a placebo.

This clone was recorded once. The chain links TRBV5-1 to TRBJ2-7; TRBD1 agrees at 7 bases. With V trimmed by 2 bases and J by 2 bases, 1 base remained unmatched. Germline CDR1 is SGHRS and CDR2 is YFSETQ. The CDR3 loop spans 13 amino acids. The CDR3 nucleotides are TGCGCCAGCAGCTTTGGGACAGCCTACGAGCAGTACTTC. It is translated as CASSFGTAYEQYF.

This chain connects TRBV6-2 or TRBV6-3 to TRBJ2-3; 7 bases map to TRBD1. Per the germline V gene, CDR1 is MNHEY and CDR2 is SVGEGT. Losses at the gene ends were 6 bases for V and 8 bases for J; bases not matched to a gene: 5. This CDR3 region has 12 residues. CDR3 sequence reads: CASSRQGGTQYF. CDR3 bases: TGTGCCAGCAGCCGACAGGGCGGTACGCAGTATTTT.

This clone was picked up one time. This chain connects TRBV30 to TRBJ1-2; a weak D match, TRBD1 (6 bases). Trimming left V 8 bases short and J 6 bases short, with 13 bases between. This CDR3 spans 11 amino acids. Per the germline V gene, CDR1 is GTSNPN and CDR2 is SVGIG (reference sequence). The CDR3 sequence is CATHRVNGYTF. The DNA for the CDR3 is TGTGCCACGCACAGGGTGAATGGCTACACCTTC.

This chain links TRBV19 with TRBJ2-6; D is ambiguous. This CDR3 is built from 14 residues. In germline, CDR1 is LNHDA, CDR2 SQIVND (reference sequence). Deletions cut 3 bases from V and 0 bases from J, with 3 bases between. This CDR3 reads CASSIDSGANVLTF. The DNA for the CDR3 is TGTGCCAGTAGTATTGACTCTGGGGCCAACGTCCTGACTTTC.

V usage is TRBV27 and J usage is TRBJ1-3, with 9 bases fitting TRBD1. This CDR3 has 13 amino acids. Germline CDR1 is MNHEY and CDR2 is SMNVEV (reference sequence). The ends lost 6 bases at V and 4 bases at J; junction bases unmatched: 1. Here the CDR3 reads CASRGTGGNTIYF. CDR3 nucleotide sequence: TGTGCCAGCAGGGGGACAGGGGGAAACACCATATATTTT.

The chain is built from TRBV28 and TRBJ2-3, with D possibly TRBD2 on 6 matching bases. CDR1 and CDR2 from the germline V gene are MDHEN and SYDVKM. Trimming took 6 bases from V and 4 from J, leaving 17 bases between them. The CDR3 has 15 residues. The CDR3 loop reads CASSRRDLAADTQYF. CDR3 in DNA: TGTGCCAGCAGCCGGAGGGACCTTGCGGCAGATACGCAGTATTTT.

The chain links TRBV10-2 to TRBJ1-2; D uncertain. Trimming pared 2 bases from V and 8 bases from J, leaving 12 bases between. The germline V gene encodes CDR1 WSHSY and CDR2 SAAADI. This CDR3 has 13 residues. DNA of the CDR3: TGCGCCAGCAGTGAGAGGGCGGCCAGGGGCTACACCTTC. Its translation is CASSERAARGYTF.

V is TRBV7-2 and J is TRBJ1-1; D gene uncertain. Germline CDR1 reads SGHTA; CDR2 reads FQGNSA. With 1 base removed from V and 5 bases from J, the gap between germline ends came to 17 bases. CDR3 length: 16 residues. CDR3 in amino acids: CASSLEITAYGTEAFF. CDR3 DNA sequence: TGTGCCAGCAGCTTAGAGATAACAGCTTACGGGACTGAAGCTTTCTTT.

The genes are TRBV5-1 and TRBJ2-1, with 10 bases matching TRBD1. Per the germline V gene, CDR1 is SGHRS and CDR2 is YFSETQ. This CDR3 region has 16 residues. V shed 0 bases, J shed 4 bases, and the junction held 4 bases outside the gene matches. CDR3 nucleotide sequence: TGCGCCAGCAGCTTGGCCGGACAGGGGGGGTACAATGAGCAGTTCTTC. Translation gives CASSLAGQGGYNEQFF. The full variable domain, rest sourced from reference TRBV5-1 and TRBJ2-1, is KAGVTQTPRYLIKTRGQQVTLSCSPISGHRSVSWYQQTPGQGLQFLFEYFSETQRNKGNFPGRFSGRQFSNSRSEMNVSTLELGDSALYLCASSLAGQGGYNEQFFGPGTRLTVL.

The chain couples TRBV3-1 (or the pseudogene TRBV3-2) to TRBJ1-1; D ambiguous. The V gene's germline CDR1 is LGHDT and CDR2 YNNKEL (reference sequence). The CDR3 runs to 13 residues. V was cut by 5 bases and J by 1 base, with 8 bases left in between. CDR3 sequence reads: CASSGLSNTEAFF. Here the CDR3 DNA reads TGTGCCAGCAGCGGGTTATCGAACACTGAAGCTTTCTTT.